Each of the 32 T cell receptor beta chains below was sequenced from the same sample in a study of blood T cell repertoires in COVID-19. TCRdb's table, derived via immunoSEQ multiplex PCR, lists solely in-frame clones and lacks some. The table shows hundreds of thousands of clones, with 70% to 90% occurring only once. Sequencing was done on a sample of peripheral blood. These receptors originate from a man aged 40-55 years with acute or convalescent COVID-19.

This clone came up once. The identical CDR3 is also encoded by other nucleotide sequences in the sample. The V call is TRBV19, the J call TRBJ1-6, with TRBD1 identical over 7 bases. This CDR3 contains 14 residues. Germline CDR1 LNHDA, CDR2 SQIVND (reference sequence). The J segment lost 7 bases and the V segment lost 6 bases, leaving 6 bases of the junction unmatched. The CDR3 nucleotides are TGTGCCAGTAGGGCGACAGGGACAAATTCACCCCTCCACTTT. Encoded protein: CASRATGTNSPLHF.

The V and J genes are TRBV30 and TRBJ2-1; D is ambiguous. With 3 bases removed from V and 7 bases from J, the gap between germline ends came to 7 bases. CDR3 length: 11 residues. Germline V gene sequence: CDR1 GTSNPN, CDR2 SVGIG (reference sequence). CDR3 protein: CAWSMENEQFF. CDR3 nucleotide sequence: TGTGCCTGGAGCATGGAGAATGAGCAGTTCTTC.

This clone was recorded many times. The genes are TRBV12-3 or TRBV12-4 and TRBJ2-7; perhaps TRBD1 as D (6 bases). The CDR3 runs 12 residues. Trimming shortened V by 6 bases and J by 7 bases, and 13 bases separated the two germline ends. Written as DNA, the CDR3 is TGTGCCAGCAGCAGGGGCGAGCGGGAGCAGTACTTC. Residues: CASSRGEREQYF.

The chain links TRBV7-2 to TRBJ2-7, with D perhaps matching TRBD2 (5 bases). CDR1 and CDR2 from the germline V gene are SGHTA and FQGNSA. Trimming removed 10 bases from V and 3 bases from J, with 16 bases in between. The CDR3 is 13 amino acids. CDR3 sequence: CATGIGSVYEQYF. In DNA form, the CDR3 reads TGTGCCACGGGAATTGGGAGCGTCTACGAGCAGTACTTC.

The sample holds one count of this clone. The V call is TRBV11-1, the J call TRBJ2-1, with 9 bases that match TRBD2. The V segment lost 7 bases and the J segment 7 bases; nucleotides outside the gene matches: 14. The CDR3 loop spans 16 amino acids. The germline V gene encodes CDR1 SGHAT and CDR2 FQDESV (reference sequence). The CDR3 here is CASTPPTRLAVNEQFF. The CDR3 DNA reads as TGTGCCAGCACTCCTCCAACAAGACTAGCGGTAAATGAGCAGTTCTTC.

The rearrangement joins TRBV9 to TRBJ1-4; 7 positions agree with TRBD1. The CDR3 loop spans 17 amino acids. V lost 4 bases to trimming and J lost 5 bases; unmatched junction nucleotides: 14. CDR1 is SGDLS, CDR2 YYNGEE, per germline. This CDR3 reads CASSKGLGGTENEKLFF. CDR3 bases: TGTGCCAGCAGCAAAGGGTTGGGCGGGACAGAGAATGAAAAACTGTTTTTT.

This sequence joins TRBV3-1 (or the pseudogene TRBV3-2) and TRBJ1-4; D remains unclear. V dropped 8 bases and J dropped 0 bases, with 4 bases sitting between them. The CDR3 spans 12 residues. The germline V gene encodes CDR1 LGHDT and CDR2 YNNKEL (reference sequence). This CDR3 reads CASSATNEKLFF. The CDR3 nucleotides are TGTGCCAGCTCTGCAACTAATGAAAAACTGTTTTTT.

This sequence joins TRBV5-5 and TRBJ1-6; perhaps TRBD1 as D (6 bases). The CDR3 runs 14 residues. Germline-derived CDR1 and CDR2 are SGHKS and YYEKEE (reference sequence). V was trimmed by 0 bases and J by 7 bases, leaving 8 bases between them. The CDR3 region has the DNA TGTGCCAGCAGCTTGGAGGGGGGGAATTCACCCCTCCACTTT. This sequence encodes CASSLEGGNSPLHF.

CDR3 in amino acids: CASSLIPTGIHGYTF. The CDR3 DNA sequence: TGTGCCAGCAGTTTAATTCCGACAGGGATACATGGCTACACCTTC. The J gene is TRBJ1-2, the V gene TRBV28, with 7 bases lining up with TRBD1. This CDR3 is 15 amino acids long. With V trimmed by 2 bases and J by 6 bases, 9 bases remained unmatched. CDR1 and CDR2 from the germline V gene are MDHEN and SYDVKM.

The genes are TRBV30 and TRBJ2-3; 7 bases map to TRBD2. V was clipped by 2 bases and J by 3 bases; unmatched bases: 11. CDR3 length equals 16 residues. Germline V gene sequence: CDR1 GTSNPN, CDR2 SVGIG (reference sequence). CDR3 sequence reads: CAWSRGTNDFTDTQYF. CDR3 nucleotide sequence: TGTGCCTGGAGTCGGGGGACTAACGATTTTACAGATACGCAGTATTTT.

This chain uses TRBV30 with TRBJ1-5, with D perhaps matching TRBD1 (5 bases). V lost 0 bases to trimming and J lost 4 bases, with 13 bases between them. CDR1 and CDR2 (germline): GTSNPN, SVGIG (reference sequence). This CDR3 comprises 15 residues. CDR3 in DNA: TGTGCCTGGAGTGTTGGCAGGGCGGTGAATCAGCCCCAGCATTTT. This encodes CAWSVGRAVNQPQHF.

This chain uses TRBV5-1 with TRBJ2-6, with D perhaps TRBD2 (7 bases). Germline values: CDR1 SGHRS, CDR2 YFSETQ. This CDR3 is 19 amino acids long. The germline V and J ends were trimmed by 0 bases and 4 bases, with 20 bases remaining between them. DNA of the CDR3: TGCGCCAGCAGCTTGGTTAGGGGGAGGGCGTTAGCCGGGGCCAACGTCCTGACTTTC. This translates into CASSLVRGRALAGANVLTF.

V usage is TRBV28 and J usage is TRBJ1-2; the D gene is possibly TRBD1 (5 bases). The CDR3 length is 13 residues. Germline lookup yields CDR1 MDHEN and CDR2 SYDVKM. V lost 5 bases and J lost 3, with 10 bases in between. CDR3 sequence (DNA): TGTGCCAGCAGTGGAACAGGCTACTATGGCTACACCTTC. It yields the protein CASSGTGYYGYTF.

This chain joins TRBV7-8 and TRBJ1-6; D call uncertain. Germline V gene lookup returns CDR1 SGHVS and CDR2 FQNEAQ. Trimming pared 5 bases from V and 7 bases from J, leaving 6 bases between. The CDR3 consists of 12 residues. CDR3 bases: TGTGCCAGCAGCCCGGGGAATTCACCCCTCCACTTT. Amino acids: CASSPGNSPLHF.

V gene TRBV10-1 combines with J gene TRBJ1-5; D is possibly TRBD1 (5 bases). The CDR3 extends over 14 amino acids. Germline loops: CDR1 WNHNN, CDR2 SYGVQD (reference sequence). Trimming took 7 bases from V and 0 from J, leaving 10 bases between them. DNA of the CDR3: TGCGCCAGCACGGGGGAGTATAGCAATCAGCCCCAGCATTTT. Translation: CASTGEYSNQPQHF.

This clone appeared a single time. The V gene is TRBV6-6, the J gene TRBJ1-2; D remains unclear. V lost 2 bases to trimming and J lost 2 bases, with 12 bases between them. The CDR3 runs to 15 residues. CDR1 MNHNY and CDR2 SVGAGI come from the germline V gene (reference sequence). The CDR3 bases are TGTGCCAGCAGTTACGAGGGCAGGAGGAACTATGGCTACACCTTC. Protein product: CASSYEGRRNYGYTF.

The chain is built from TRBV6-6 and TRBJ2-5, with D perhaps TRBD2 (5 bases). The germline V gene has CDR1 MNHNY and CDR2 SVGAGI (reference sequence). Trimming removed 7 bases from V and 5 bases from J, with 17 bases in between. The CDR3 runs to 14 residues. CDR3 protein: CASTPSRSGETQYF. The DNA of the CDR3 is TGTGCCAGCACCCCCAGCCGATCGGGGGAGACCCAGTACTTC.

The CDR3: CASSARTSGGARQFF. In DNA, the CDR3 is TGTGCCAGCAGCGCCCGGACTAGCGGGGGGGCACGGCAGTTCTTC. The gene calls are TRBV7-2 and TRBJ2-1; 15 nucleotides match TRBD2. The CDR3 is made up of 15 amino acids. The V gene end was trimmed by 5 bases and the J gene end by 12 bases; junction bases not matched to a gene: 8. In germline, CDR1 is SGHTA, CDR2 FQGNSA. Complete variable domain (other parts from reference TRBV7-2 and TRBJ2-1): GAGVSQSPSNKVTEKGKDVELRCDPISGHTALYWYRQSLGQGLEFLIYFQGNSAPDKSGLPSDRFSAERTGGSVSTLTIQRTQQEDSAVYLCASSARTSGGARQFFGPGTRLTVL.

The chain uses TRBV5-8 and TRBJ2-3; 11 nucleotides line up with TRBD2. Trimming at V came to 1 base and at J to 4 bases, leaving 5 bases not matched to a gene. There are 16 residues in the CDR3. Germline V gene lookup returns CDR1 SGHTS and CDR2 YDEGEE. CDR3 region: CASSLYTSGGPDTQYF. The CDR3 DNA reads as TGTGCCAGCAGCTTGTACACTAGCGGGGGCCCAGATACGCAGTATTTT. The entire variable domain, with the rest obtained from reference TRBV5-8 and TRBJ2-3, is as follows: EAGVTQSPTHLIKTRGQQATLRCSPISGHTSVYWYQQALGLGLQFLLWYDEGEERNRGNFPPRFSGRQFPNYSSELNVNALELEDSALYLCASSLYTSGGPDTQYFGPGTRLTVL.

CDR3 coding DNA: TGTGCCAGCAGTCGACCTAGCGGGGGGCAAACCGGGGAGCTGTTTTTT. Translating gives CASSRPSGGQTGELFF. The J gene is TRBJ2-2, the V gene TRBV5-4; 11 nucleotides agree with TRBD2. V gave up 5 bases and J gave up 5 bases; unmatched junction bases: 8. Germline lookup yields CDR1 SGHNT and CDR2 YYREEE (reference sequence). The CDR3 loop spans 16 amino acids.

This chain joins TRBV18 and TRBJ2-2; 8 nucleotides agree with TRBD2. The germline gives CDR1 KGHSH, CDR2 LQKENI. The CDR3 spans 20 residues. Losses at the gene ends were 2 bases for V and 5 bases for J; bases not matched to a gene: 19. CDR3 residues: CASSPIAGEGPAGGTGELFF. CDR3 nucleotides: TGTGCCAGCTCACCAATCGCAGGGGAAGGCCCCGCGGGAGGAACCGGGGAGCTGTTTTTT.

The chain uses TRBV13 and TRBJ1-2; unclear D gene. Per the germline V gene, CDR1 is PRHDT and CDR2 is FYEKMQ (reference sequence). This CDR3 has 14 residues. V was shortened by 5 bases and J by 1 base, with 11 bases between the two germline ends. CDR3 nucleotide sequence: TGTGCCAGCAGCGCAGGCGGGGATAACTATGGCTACACCTTC. As protein: CASSAGGDNYGYTF.

This chain uses TRBV29-1 with TRBJ2-1, with 7 bases lining up with TRBD2. This CDR3 has 15 amino acids. Germline lookup yields CDR1 SQVTM and CDR2 ANQGSEA. Losses at the gene ends were 6 bases for V and 0 bases for J; bases not matched to a gene: 8. CDR3 protein: CSVLSGASSYNEQFF. DNA of the CDR3: TGCAGCGTCCTAAGCGGGGCCAGCTCCTACAATGAGCAGTTCTTC.

This rearrangement joins TRBV19 to TRBJ1-5; TRBD1 might be the D (6 bases). CDR1 is LNHDA and CDR2 is SQIVND in the germline V gene (reference sequence). This CDR3 spans 18 amino acids. Trimming shortened V by 1 base and J by 4 bases, and 20 bases separated the two germline ends. CDR3 sequence reads: CASSIAAGALGFNQPQHF. The CDR3 DNA reads as TGTGCCAGTAGTATAGCCGCAGGGGCCCTCGGATTTAATCAGCCCCAGCATTTT.

This chain uses TRBV7-2 with TRBJ1-2; 10 nucleotides line up with TRBD1. Germline V gene data show CDR1 as SGHTA and CDR2 as FQGNSA. The CDR3 is 15 amino acids. V lost 5 bases to trimming and J lost 5 bases; unmatched junction nucleotides: 8. DNA of the CDR3: TGTGCCAGCAGCCCAATGACAGGGGGCACTTATGGCTACACCTTC. This codes for CASSPMTGGTYGYTF. Supplemented by reference TRBV7-2 and TRBJ1-2, the full variable domain reads GAGVSQSPSNKVTEKGKDVELRCDPISGHTALYWYRQSLGQGLEFLIYFQGNSAPDKSGLPSDRFSAERTGGSVSTLTIQRTQQEDSAVYLCASSPMTGGTYGYTFGSGTRLTVV.

V usage is TRBV5-1 and J usage is TRBJ2-5; D remains unclear. V shed 4 bases and J shed 2 bases, with 12 bases lying between them. CDR3 length equals 14 residues. Per the germline V gene, CDR1 is SGHRS and CDR2 is YFSETQ. The CDR3 sequence: CASSHQRGQETQYF. CDR3 sequence (DNA): TGCGCCAGCAGCCATCAGCGAGGTCAAGAGACCCAGTACTTC.

The rearrangement links TRBV3-1 (or the pseudogene TRBV3-2) to TRBJ2-6, with a tentative D call TRBD2 (5 bases). Looked up from germline, CDR1 is LGHDT and CDR2 is YNNKEL (reference sequence). The CDR3 is made up of 15 amino acids. V shed 1 base and J shed 5 bases, with 9 bases lying between them. This CDR3 is CASSQAGSRANVLTF. CDR3 nucleotides: TGTGCCAGCAGCCAAGCGGGGAGTAGGGCCAACGTCCTGACTTTC.

This clone was counted once. The gene calls are TRBV5-1 and TRBJ1-2; weak D call: TRBD1 (6 bases). With 4 bases removed from V and 1 base from J, the gap between germline ends came to 11 bases. The CDR3 consists of 14 residues. Germline CDR1 is SGHRS and CDR2 is YFSETQ. CDR3 sequence reads: CASSRAGDNYGYTF. The CDR3 DNA is TGCGCCAGCAGCAGAGCAGGGGATAACTATGGCTACACCTTC.

The chain is built from TRBV18 and TRBJ2-5; D is unresolved. Germline CDR1 KGHSH, CDR2 LQKENI. The CDR3 contains 14 residues. The V gene lost 6 bases and the J gene lost 5 bases, with 16 bases spanning the gap. CDR3 residues: CASSPSKSQETQYF. CDR3 DNA sequence: TGTGCCAGCTCCCCTAGTAAGTCCCAGGAGACCCAGTACTTC. The full variable domain, with the rest looked up from reference TRBV18 and TRBJ2-5, is NAGVMQNPRHLVRRRGQEARLRCSPMKGHSHVYWYRQLPEEGLKFMVYLQKENIIDESGMPKERFSAEFPKEGPSILRIQQVVRGDSAAYFCASSPSKSQETQYFGPGTRLLVL.

The sample holds one count of this clone. The rearrangement links TRBV7-9 to TRBJ1-3; 8 nucleotides align to TRBD1. CDR3 length equals 17 residues. Germline CDR1 reads SEHNR; CDR2 reads FQNEAQ (reference sequence). V shed 8 bases, J shed 2 bases, and the junction held 14 bases outside the gene matches. CDR3 region: CASRNPTGTGTGNTIYF. The DNA for the CDR3 is TGTGCCAGCCGTAACCCGACCGGGACAGGAACTGGAAACACCATATATTTT.

V and J are TRBV2 and TRBJ1-3; D gene uncertain. The CDR3 totals 12 residues. CDR1 and CDR2 from the germline V gene are SNHLY and FYNNEI. Trimming cost V 4 bases and J 5 bases, with 6 bases left between them. CDR3 region: CASSVARNTIYF. The CDR3 DNA follows: TGTGCCAGCAGTGTGGCCAGAAACACCATATATTTT.

The chain has TRBV9 and TRBJ2-5; 7 bases are a match to TRBD1. Germline lookup yields CDR1 SGDLS and CDR2 YYNGEE. CDR3 length: 14 residues. V gave up 3 bases and J gave up 4 bases; unmatched junction bases: 6. CDR3 DNA: TGTGCCAGCAGCGCGGCCGGGACAGCAGAGACCCAGTACTTC. It yields the protein CASSAAGTAETQYF.